The count of the clone carrying this T cell receptor beta chain is one. Its antigen is still unknown. At one boundary the junction diverges from the germline segment, which might be a read error. The sample originates from a study of cytomegalovirus exposure and HLA in healthy donors. Use of 60 Vbeta and 13 Jbeta primers characterized the PCR. Original analysis: It was a later analysis that counted 83 million or so unique TCR beta chains, of which some 12 million were shared. The assay was immunoSEQ multiplex PCR, and TCRdb's table has in-frame clones only and misses some. D and trimming come from the DNA, and the V and J calls and clone size come from that table. The repertoire has more than 60,000 clones, 65% to 85% of them found once; the top ten carry 2.9%. The CDR3 is made up of 14 amino acids. The germline V gene has CDR1 SGDLS and CDR2 YYNGEE. The study, taken as a whole, reports: TCR beta chain V- and J-gene trimming was linked, in a later analysis, to a missense variant in DCLRE1C. Across donors, sequencing depth was assumed by presence/absence analyses to be roughly uniform.

The TCR sequence derives from a woman in her twenties or thirties in good health and CMV-seronegative. The sequenced material came from PBMCs. The chain recombines TRBV9 with TRBJ1-2, with D possibly being TRBD1 (5 bases). CDR3 amino acids: CASSVATGTYVYTF. The CDR3 nucleotides are TGTGCCAGCAGCGTAGCAACAGGAACTTATGTCTACACCTTC.